The 17 T cell receptor beta chains presented below share a single source sample, sequenced in a study of T cell responses to AZD1222 COVID-19 vaccine. The repertoire was sequenced with immunoSEQ multiplex PCR; TCRdb's copy has only in-frame clones and lacks some. Among fewer than 250,000 clones listed, roughly 91% were seen once. Sequences were derived from peripheral blood, sampled on day 0 of MenACWY control vaccination. These TCRs come from an adult in good health.

The gene calls are TRBV19 and TRBJ1-1, with unresolved D. This CDR3 is built from 15 residues. Trimming removed 7 bases at V and 1 base at J, with 16 bases between. Germline assignment: CDR1 LNHDA and CDR2 SQIVND (reference sequence). CDR3 nucleotide sequence: TGTGCCAGTATTAGCTTTTACGGGAGGAACACTGAAGCTTTCTTT. This encodes CASISFYGRNTEAFF.

V usage is TRBV28 and J usage is TRBJ2-4; D is unresolved. Trimming left V 2 bases short and J 0 bases short, with 8 bases between. Germline-derived CDR1 and CDR2 are MDHEN and SYDVKM. The CDR3 contains 15 residues. CDR3 sequence (DNA): TGTGCCAGCAGTTTAATCAGTCTAGCCAAAAACATTCAGTACTTC. Translated, it gives CASSLISLAKNIQYF.

CDR3 in amino acids: CASREGPNTEAFF. CDR3 nucleotides: TGTGCCAGCAGGGAGGGGCCGAACACTGAAGCTTTCTTT. The chain employs TRBV6-5 and TRBJ1-1; D perhaps matches TRBD1 (5 bases). V was pared by 6 bases and J by 1 base, with 9 bases between. The CDR3 is 13 residues long. CDR1 and CDR2 (germline): MNHEY, SVGAGI.

The genes are TRBV7-2 and TRBJ2-3; 12 bases align to TRBD2. The germline V gene encodes CDR1 SGHTA and CDR2 FQGNSA. J lost 4 bases, V lost 5 bases, and 7 bases had no gene match. This CDR3 has 16 amino acids. The CDR3 DNA follows: TGTGCCAGCAGCGCCAATCCTAGCGGGGGGGCAGATACGCAGTATTTT. As protein: CASSANPSGGADTQYF.

V usage is TRBV9 and J usage is TRBJ2-2; D could derive from TRBD1 or TRBD2 (5 bases each). The germline V gene encodes CDR1 SGDLS and CDR2 YYNGEE. This CDR3 spans 15 amino acids. The V gene lost 0 bases and the J gene lost 7 bases, with 13 bases spanning the gap. This CDR3 reads CASSVGDLTGGELFF. The DNA of the CDR3 is TGTGCCAGCAGCGTAGGGGACCTGACTGGCGGGGAGCTGTTTTTT.

The rearrangement links TRBV5-5 to TRBJ1-1; D is unclear. Trimming took off 4 bases at V and 2 bases at J, with 15 bases between the two ends. Germline V CDR1 and CDR2: SGHKS, YYEKEE (reference sequence). The CDR3 loop spans 15 amino acids. The CDR3 nucleotides read TGTGCCAGCAGCCCCCGCCCGACAAGTAACACTGAAGCTTTCTTT. The encoded protein is CASSPRPTSNTEAFF.

This rearrangement joins TRBV24-1 to TRBJ1-4; no firm D call. The CDR3 is 19 amino acids. V was cut by 0 bases and J by 0 bases, with 16 bases left in between. CDR1 is KGHDR and CDR2 is SFDVKD in the germline V gene. CDR3 nucleotides: TGTGCCACCAGTGATTTGCGGGATATTCTAATTTCAACTAATGAAAAACTGTTTTTT. It is translated as CATSDLRDILISTNEKLFF.

This rearrangement joins TRBV25-1 to TRBJ2-7; the D is unclear. V lost 5 bases, J lost 4 bases, and 6 bases lay in between. This CDR3 has 11 residues. The germline V gene has CDR1 MGHDK and CDR2 SYGVNS. The CDR3: CASSPGYEQYF. The CDR3 DNA sequence: TGTGCCAGCAGTCCTGGGTACGAGCAGTACTTC.

The chain links TRBV3-1 (or the pseudogene TRBV3-2) to TRBJ1-4; the D gene is possibly TRBD1 (5 bases). Germline CDR1 reads LGHDT; CDR2 reads YNNKEL (reference sequence). This CDR3 has 17 amino acids. V dropped 1 base and J dropped 3 bases, with 15 bases sitting between them. The CDR3 loop reads CASSQALPGAANEKLFF. In DNA, the CDR3 is TGTGCCAGCAGCCAAGCCCTCCCTGGGGCCGCTAATGAAAAACTGTTTTTT.

The chain has TRBV6-5 and TRBJ2-7; TRBD1 aligns across 7 bases. Germline CDR1 reads MNHEY; CDR2 reads SVGAGI. With V trimmed by 6 bases and J by 0 bases, 5 bases remained unmatched. The CDR3 is 14 amino acids. CDR3 region: CASRGTESSYEQYF. The CDR3, as DNA: TGTGCCAGCAGGGGGACAGAGAGCTCCTACGAGCAGTACTTC.

The rearrangement links TRBV10-3 to TRBJ2-3; D remains unclear. This CDR3 region has 15 residues. CDR1 is ENHRY, CDR2 SYGVKD, per germline. Trimming removed 0 bases at V and 4 bases at J, with 11 bases between. CDR3 sequence: CAISESGAYSDTQYF. CDR3 DNA: TGTGCCATCAGTGAGTCAGGAGCTTACTCAGATACGCAGTATTTT.

The chain uses TRBV15 and TRBJ1-4, with 7 bases matching TRBD1. J gave up 0 bases and V 2 bases, and 9 bases lay outside the gene matches. The CDR3 totals 18 residues. The germline CDR1 and CDR2 sequences are LNHNV and YYDKDF (reference sequence). The DNA for the CDR3 is TGTGCCACCAGCAGACTACCGGGACAGCTTGCAACTAATGAAAAACTGTTTTTT. Translation: CATSRLPGQLATNEKLFF.

The chain employs TRBV5-6 and TRBJ1-5; possible D gene TRBD1, 5 bases. The CDR3 spans 14 residues. Between the trimmed V and J ends, which lost 4 bases and 2 bases, there was a span of 10 bases. The germline V gene encodes CDR1 SGHDT and CDR2 YYEEEE. The CDR3 here is CASSQGIRNQPQHF. In DNA form, the CDR3 reads TGTGCCAGCAGCCAGGGCATCCGCAATCAGCCCCAGCATTTT.

This chain joins TRBV24-1 and TRBJ2-7; D is tentatively TRBD1 or TRBD2 (5 bases each). The germline V and J ends were trimmed by 0 bases and 1 base, with 9 bases remaining between them. Germline V gives CDR1 KGHDR, CDR2 SFDVKD. The CDR3 runs to 15 residues. In nucleotides, the CDR3 is TGTGCCACCAGTGATTTGGTCAGGGAGTCCTACGAGCAGTACTTC. Encoded protein: CATSDLVRESYEQYF.

DNA of the CDR3: TGTGCCAGCAGCTTAGCGGGACAGGGGACTTACGAGCAGTACTTC. It translates to CASSLAGQGTYEQYF. This chain links TRBV11-2 with TRBJ2-7; TRBD1 matches at 10 bases. After removal of 1 base from V and 4 bases from J, the junction contained 4 bases not matched to a gene. Looked up from germline, CDR1 is SGHAT and CDR2 is FQNNGV. The CDR3 extends over 15 amino acids.

V is TRBV6-5 and J is TRBJ1-1, with 8 bases lining up with TRBD1. After removal of 6 bases from V and 2 bases from J, the junction contained 8 bases not matched to a gene. The germline V gene encodes CDR1 MNHEY and CDR2 SVGAGI. This CDR3 comprises 15 residues. The CDR3 loop reads CASRPSRGPNTEAFF. The CDR3 bases are TGTGCCAGCAGACCAAGCAGGGGGCCTAACACTGAAGCTTTCTTT.

This clone was observed once. The CDR3 sequence: CSVPTGTPQHF. DNA for the CDR3: TGCAGTGTTCCTACCGGGACTCCCCAGCATTTT. V is TRBV20-1 and J is TRBJ1-5; tentatively, D is TRBD1 (5 bases). Trimming stripped 7 bases from V and 10 bases from J, with 14 bases between. The V gene's germline CDR1 is DFQATT and CDR2 SNEGSKA (reference sequence). CDR3 size: 11 residues.